This is a list of T cell receptor beta chains from one sample in a study of CD8+CD57+ T cells in acquired aplastic anemia. Each CDR3 protein is one row after TCRdb ran MiXCR on the reads. The sample yields 150,000 to 200,000 distinct CDR3 sequences, 60% to 70% seen once. Material: sorted CD4+, CD8+, or CD8+CD57+ T cells (not recorded which) from PBMCs. The receptors originated from a human donor in good health. The CDR3 runs from the conserved cysteine through the conserved F or W. The D gene is left open where the match is weak. Size is stated for part of the rows, as once, few or many counts, or as a class when the clone is expanded.

>NA|TRBJ1-1|10|NA|TRBV29-1
TGCAGCGTTGAAGACACTGAAGCTTTCTTT
CSVEDTEAFF
>NA|TRBJ2-1|16|NA|TRBV29-1
TGCCGCGTTGCGTCGGCCACTAGCCAAACCTACAATGAGCAGTTCTTC
CRVASATSQTYNEQFF
>TRBD1|TRBJ1-2|14|NA|TRBV2
TGTGCCAGCAGCCTGCTAGGGGGCGGATATGGCTACACCTTC
CASSLLGGGYGYTF
>NA|TRBJ2-1|10|NA|TRBV7-9
TGTGCCAGCGGTACCGGTTTGCAGTTCTTC
CASGTGLQFF
>NA|TRBJ2-7|14|NA|TRBV7-9
TGTGCCAGCAGCGCACCGGGGCGGGGTCTGGAGCAGTACTTC
CASSAPGRGLEQYF
>TRBD2|TRBJ2-7|15|many|TRBV19
TGTGCCAGTAGTACGTGGACTAGCGGGGGCTACGAGCAGTACTTC
CASSTWTSGGYEQYF
>NA|TRBJ2-5|15|NA|TRBV7-8
TGTGCCAGCAGCGTAACACAGGGCTTCCAAGAGACCCAGTACTTC
CASSVTQGFQETQYF
>NA|TRBJ2-1|20|many|TRBV7-9
TGTGCCAGCAGCCCCCGACAGGGGGCGACGACTAGCGGCTCCTACAATGAGCAGTTCTTC
CASSPRQGATTSGSYNEQFF
>NA|TRBJ1-1|13|NA|TRBV4-1
TGCGCCAGCAGTCAGCCCTCTTCAGGTGAAGCTTTCTTT
CASSQPSSGEAFF
>TRBD1|TRBJ2-2|14|NA|TRBV5-1
TGCGCCAGCAGCTCTGGACAGGGTACTTGGGAGCTGTTTTTT
CASSSGQGTWELFF
>NA|TRBJ2-6|16|many|TRBV20-1
TGCAGTGCCCTACTTGTGACAGGCTCTGGGGCCAACGTCCTGACTTTC
CSALLVTGSGANVLTF
>NA|TRBJ1-6|16|NA|TRBV9
TGTGCCAGCAGCCCAAAGGCGAGCTCCTATAATTCACCCCTCCACTTT
CASSPKASSYNSPLHF
>NA|TRBJ1-1|13|many|TRBV11-3
TGTGCCAGCAGCATCAGGGGAGAAACTGAAGCTTTCTTT
CASSIRGETEAFF
>NA|TRBJ2-5|14|NA|TRBV20-1
TGCAGTGCTAGTCTCGAGACACCCCAAGAGACCCAGTACTTC
CSASLETPQETQYF
>TRBD1|TRBJ1-6|13|once|TRBV2
TGTGCCAGCAGTGAAGCGGGTGTGGGACAGTCTCACTTT
CASSEAGVGQSHF
>NA|TRBJ2-3|14|many|TRBV12-3/TRBV12-4
TGTGCCAGCAGTTGGGGCGGTAGCACAGATACGCAGTATTTT
CASSWGGSTDTQYF
>TRBD1|TRBJ2-2|16|few|TRBV15
TGTGCCACCAGCAGAGACCCAGGGGGACACACCGGGGAGCTGTTTTTT
CATSRDPGGHTGELFF
>NA|TRBJ1-3|14|NA|TRBV12-3/TRBV12-4
TGTGCCAGCAGGCCTATGGGGACTGGAAACACCATATATTTT
CASRPMGTGNTIYF
>TRBD1|TRBJ2-1|13|NA|TRBV19
TGTGCCAGTAGTGATCGACAGGGGAATGAGCAGTTCTTC
CASSDRQGNEQFF
>TRBD1|TRBJ2-5|12|NA|TRBV20-1
TGCAGTGCGCCAGGGGGTGTGGAGACCCAGTACTTC
CSAPGGVETQYF